The source of this TCR beta chain is a study of cytomegalovirus exposure and HLA in healthy donors. The assay was immunoSEQ multiplex PCR, and TCRdb's table has in-frame clones only and misses some. The profile shows 260,000 or so clones, 90% of them singletons. The germline gives CDR1 MNHEY, CDR2 SVGAGI. This CDR3 has 15 amino acids. Between the trimmed V and J ends, which lost 6 bases and 7 bases, there was a span of 19 bases. The receptor was isolated from a woman aged 30 to 39 in good health and CMV-seronegative. The rearrangement joins TRBV6-5 to TRBJ2-1, with D possibly TRBD2 on 5 matching bases. The sequencing input was PBMCs. In DNA form, the CDR3 reads TGTGCCAGCAGATCTCAACGCAACCGAGGGAATGAGCAGTTCTTC. Protein product: CASRSQRNRGNEQFF.